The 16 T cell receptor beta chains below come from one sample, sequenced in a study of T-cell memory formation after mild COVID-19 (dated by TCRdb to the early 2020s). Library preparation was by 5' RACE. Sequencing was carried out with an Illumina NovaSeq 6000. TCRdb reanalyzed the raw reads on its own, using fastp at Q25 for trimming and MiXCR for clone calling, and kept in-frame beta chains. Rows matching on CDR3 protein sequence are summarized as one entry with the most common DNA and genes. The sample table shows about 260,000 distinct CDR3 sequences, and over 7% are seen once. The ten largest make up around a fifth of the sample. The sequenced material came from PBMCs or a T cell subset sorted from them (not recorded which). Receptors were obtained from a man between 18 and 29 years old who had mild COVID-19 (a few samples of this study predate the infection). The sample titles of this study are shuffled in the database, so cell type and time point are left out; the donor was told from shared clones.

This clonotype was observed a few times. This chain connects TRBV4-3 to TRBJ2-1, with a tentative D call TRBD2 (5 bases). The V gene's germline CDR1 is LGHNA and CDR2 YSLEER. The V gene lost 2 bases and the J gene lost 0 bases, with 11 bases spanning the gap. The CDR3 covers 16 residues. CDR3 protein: CASSQSTGSSYNEQFF. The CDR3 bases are TGCGCCAGCAGCCAAAGCACGGGGAGCTCCTACAATGAGCAGTTCTTC.

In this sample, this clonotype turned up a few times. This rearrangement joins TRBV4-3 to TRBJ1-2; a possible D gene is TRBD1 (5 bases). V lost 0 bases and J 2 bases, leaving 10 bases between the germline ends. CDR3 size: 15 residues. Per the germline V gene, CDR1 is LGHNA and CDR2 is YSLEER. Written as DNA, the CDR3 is TGCGCCAGCAGCCAAGATTCGGGGGGAAACTATGGCTACACCTTC. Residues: CASSQDSGGNYGYTF.

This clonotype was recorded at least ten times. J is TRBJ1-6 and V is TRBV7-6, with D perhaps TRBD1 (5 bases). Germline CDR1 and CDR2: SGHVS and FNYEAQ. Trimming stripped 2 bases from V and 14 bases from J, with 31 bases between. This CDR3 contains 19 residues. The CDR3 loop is CASSLIPPQGKEWAFTLHF. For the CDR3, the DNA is TGTGCCAGCAGCTTAATCCCCCCCCAGGGAAAAGAGTGGGCCTTCACCCTCCACTTT.

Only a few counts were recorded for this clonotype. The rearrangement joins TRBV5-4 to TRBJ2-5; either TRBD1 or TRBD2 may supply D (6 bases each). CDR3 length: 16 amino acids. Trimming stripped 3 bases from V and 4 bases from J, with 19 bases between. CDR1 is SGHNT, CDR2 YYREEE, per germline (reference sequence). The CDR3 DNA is TGTGCCAGCAGCTACCCTGGTAACGGGGGCCCAGAGACCCAGTACTTC. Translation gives CASSYPGNGGPETQYF. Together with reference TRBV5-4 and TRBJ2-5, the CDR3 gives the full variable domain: ETGVTQSPTHLIKTRGQQVTLRCSSQSGHNTVSWYQQALGQGPQFIFQYYREEENGRGNFPPRFSGLQFPNYSSELNVNALELDDSALYLCASSYPGNGGPETQYFGPGTRLLVL.

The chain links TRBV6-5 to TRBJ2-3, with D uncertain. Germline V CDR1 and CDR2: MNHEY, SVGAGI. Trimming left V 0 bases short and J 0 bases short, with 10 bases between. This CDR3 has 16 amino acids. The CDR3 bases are TGTGCCAGCAGTTACTCATGGCCAGTTAGCACAGATACGCAGTATTTT. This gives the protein CASSYSWPVSTDTQYF.

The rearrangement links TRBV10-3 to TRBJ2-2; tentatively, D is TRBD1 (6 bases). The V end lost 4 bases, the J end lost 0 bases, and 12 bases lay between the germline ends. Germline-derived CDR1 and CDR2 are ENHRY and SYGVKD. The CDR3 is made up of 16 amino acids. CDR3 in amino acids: CAISASQGSNTGELFF. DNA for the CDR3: TGTGCCATCAGTGCGTCACAGGGATCGAACACCGGGGAGCTGTTTTTT.

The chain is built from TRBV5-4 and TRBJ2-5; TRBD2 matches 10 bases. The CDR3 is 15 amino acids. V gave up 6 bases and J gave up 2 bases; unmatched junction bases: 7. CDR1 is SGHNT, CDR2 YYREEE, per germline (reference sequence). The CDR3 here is CASTLSGGGQETQYF. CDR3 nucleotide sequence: TGTGCCAGCACCCTGAGCGGGGGGGGTCAAGAGACCCAGTACTTC.

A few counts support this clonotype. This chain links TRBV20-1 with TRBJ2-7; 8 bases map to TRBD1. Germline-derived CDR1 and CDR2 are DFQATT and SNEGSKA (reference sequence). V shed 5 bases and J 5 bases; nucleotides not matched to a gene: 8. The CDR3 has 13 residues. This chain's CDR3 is CSARRQGKDEQYF. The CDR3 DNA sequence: TGCAGTGCTCGGAGACAGGGGAAGGACGAGCAGTACTTC.

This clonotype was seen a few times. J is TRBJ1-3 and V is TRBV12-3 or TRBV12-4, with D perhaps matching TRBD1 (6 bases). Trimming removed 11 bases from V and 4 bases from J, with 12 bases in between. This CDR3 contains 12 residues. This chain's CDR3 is CAGRGGGNTIYF. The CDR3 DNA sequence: TGTGCCGGCCGGGGGGGCGGAAACACCATATATTTT.

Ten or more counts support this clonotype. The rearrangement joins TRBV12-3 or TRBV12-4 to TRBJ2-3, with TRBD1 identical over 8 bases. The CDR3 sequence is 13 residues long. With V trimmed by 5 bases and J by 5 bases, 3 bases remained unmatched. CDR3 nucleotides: TGTGCCAGCAGTCTGGGACAGGAAGATACGCAGTATTTT. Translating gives CASSLGQEDTQYF.

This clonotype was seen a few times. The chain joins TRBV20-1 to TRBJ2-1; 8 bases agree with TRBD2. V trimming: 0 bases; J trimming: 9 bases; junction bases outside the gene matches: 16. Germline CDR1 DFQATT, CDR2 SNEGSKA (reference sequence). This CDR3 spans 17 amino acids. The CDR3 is CSARDRLRSGGHSEQFF. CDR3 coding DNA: TGCAGTGCTAGAGATCGTCTCCGGTCGGGGGGGCACAGTGAGCAGTTCTTC.

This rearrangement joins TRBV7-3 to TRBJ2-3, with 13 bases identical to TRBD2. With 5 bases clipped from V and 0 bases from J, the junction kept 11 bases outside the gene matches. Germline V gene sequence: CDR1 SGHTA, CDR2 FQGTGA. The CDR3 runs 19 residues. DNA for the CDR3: TGTGCCAGCAGCCCCGTGGGGGGGGGACTAGCGGGGAGCACAGATACGCAGTATTTT. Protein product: CASSPVGGGLAGSTDTQYF.

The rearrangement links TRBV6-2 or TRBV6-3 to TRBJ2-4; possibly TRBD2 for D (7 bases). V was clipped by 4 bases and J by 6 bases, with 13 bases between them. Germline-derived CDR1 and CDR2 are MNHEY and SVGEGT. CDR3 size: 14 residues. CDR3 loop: CASSLGGGRNIQYF. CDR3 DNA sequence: TGTGCCAGCAGTTTGGGAGGGGGAAGAAACATTCAGTACTTC.

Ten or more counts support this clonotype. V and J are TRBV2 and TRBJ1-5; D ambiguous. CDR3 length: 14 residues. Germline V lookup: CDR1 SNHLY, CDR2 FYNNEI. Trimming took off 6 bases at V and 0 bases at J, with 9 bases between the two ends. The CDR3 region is CASRPGGSNQPQHF. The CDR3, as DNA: TGTGCCAGCAGGCCCGGAGGTAGCAATCAGCCCCAGCATTTT.

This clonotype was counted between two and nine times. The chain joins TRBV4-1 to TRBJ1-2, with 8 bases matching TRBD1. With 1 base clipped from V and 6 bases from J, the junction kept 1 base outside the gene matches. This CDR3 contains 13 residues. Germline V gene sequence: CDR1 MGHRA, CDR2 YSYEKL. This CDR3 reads CASSQGGQDGYTF. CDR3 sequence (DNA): TGCGCCAGCAGCCAAGGGGGACAGGATGGCTACACCTTC.

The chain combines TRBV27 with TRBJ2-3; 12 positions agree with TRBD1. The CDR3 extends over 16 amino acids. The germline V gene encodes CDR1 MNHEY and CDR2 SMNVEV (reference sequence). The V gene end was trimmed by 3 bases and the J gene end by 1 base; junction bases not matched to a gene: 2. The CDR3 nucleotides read TGTGCCAGCAGTTTGGGACAGGGGGCGGGCACAGATACGCAGTATTTT. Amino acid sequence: CASSLGQGAGTDTQYF.